The clone carrying this T cell receptor (beta chain) was detected a few times. Its antigen is currently unknown. This specimen belongs to a study of T cells in Graves' hyperthyroidism and ophthalmopathy. The study, taken as a whole, reports: Ophthalmopathy got predicted by the model a median around 6.8 months before its onset.

V lost 4 bases, J lost 4 bases, and 14 bases lay in between. Germline V CDR1 and CDR2: DFQATT, SNEGSKA (reference sequence). This CDR3 has 13 amino acids. Pregnant or lactating patients were excluded, as were those with uncontrolled infection or other autoimmune disease. Fresh peripheral blood, roughly 9.6 ml, was the source of the PBMCs. Using RNA transcripts as the source, TCR beta CDR3 regions were amplified. The TCR CDR3 was amplified in a first-round RT-PCR using the HTBI primer set. TCRdb independently ran MiXCR on the multiplex PCR reads; one entry per CDR3 protein. The sample lists some 380,000 distinct CDR3 sequences, about 13% occurring once.

The sequenced material came from blood. The rearrangement uses TRBV20-1 and TRBJ2-7; the D gene is possibly TRBD2 (7 bases). This receptor was taken from a man aged 30-40 years with Graves' hyperthyroidism that later progressed to Graves' ophthalmopathy. Here the CDR3 DNA reads TGCAGTGCTAAGGGGGGGCCTAAATACGAGCAGTACTTC. Its protein is CSAKGGPKYEQYF.